This TCR beta chain derives from a study of post-analysis software for immune sequencing data. Study-wide results and limits: Samples made in the same batch grouped tightly together by F measure.

Unique-molecular-identifier-tagged TCR beta cDNA libraries were used. TCRdb passed the PCR reads through MiXCR, listing each CDR3 protein once. The sample consists of fewer than 850,000 distinct CDR3 sequences, roughly 46% of them appearing once. This clonotype was counted many times. Its specificity is unknown. Sequencing used blood. This TCR came from a girl aged 10-17 years with multiple sclerosis.

CDR3 nucleotides: TGTGCCAGCAGCCACACAGATACGCAGTATTTT. Amino acids: CASSHTDTQYF. V is TRBV14 and J is TRBJ2-3; no firm D call. Germline loops: CDR1 SGHDN, CDR2 FVKESK. With 3 bases removed from V and 2 bases from J, the gap between germline ends came to 0 bases. CDR3 size: 11 residues.